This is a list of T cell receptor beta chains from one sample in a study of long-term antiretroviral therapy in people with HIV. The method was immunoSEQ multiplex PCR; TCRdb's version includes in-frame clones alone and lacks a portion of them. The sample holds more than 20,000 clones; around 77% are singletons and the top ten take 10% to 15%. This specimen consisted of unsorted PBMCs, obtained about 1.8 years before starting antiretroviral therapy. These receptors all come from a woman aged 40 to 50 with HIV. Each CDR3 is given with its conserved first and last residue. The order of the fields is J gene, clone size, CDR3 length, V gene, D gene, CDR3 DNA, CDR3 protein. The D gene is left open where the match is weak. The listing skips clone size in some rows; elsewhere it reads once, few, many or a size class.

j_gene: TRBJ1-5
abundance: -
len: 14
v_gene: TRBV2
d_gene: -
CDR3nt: TGTGCCAGCAGGGGCGACCATGGCAATCAGCCCCAGCATTTT
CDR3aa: CASRGDHGNQPQHF

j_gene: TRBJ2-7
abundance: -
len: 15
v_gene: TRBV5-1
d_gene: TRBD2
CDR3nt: TGCGCCAGCAGCTTGGGACTAGCGCCAAACTACGAGCAGTACTTC
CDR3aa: CASSLGLAPNYEQYF

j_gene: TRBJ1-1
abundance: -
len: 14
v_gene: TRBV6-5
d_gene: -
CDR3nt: TGTGCCAGCAGGTTGACAGTTTTGGACACTGAAGCTTTCTTT
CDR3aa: CASRLTVLDTEAFF

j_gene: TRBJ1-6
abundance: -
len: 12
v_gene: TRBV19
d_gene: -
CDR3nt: TGTGCCAGTAGCTCAGGGGTTTCACCCCTCCACTTT
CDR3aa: CASSSGVSPLHF

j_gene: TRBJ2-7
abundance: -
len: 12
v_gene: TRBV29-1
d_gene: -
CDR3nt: TGCAGCGTTTCGACAGAATTCTACGAGCAGTACTTC
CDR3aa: CSVSTEFYEQYF

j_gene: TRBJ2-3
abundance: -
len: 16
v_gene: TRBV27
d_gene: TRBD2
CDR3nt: TGTGCCAGCAGTTCGGGACTAGCGCTACGCACAGATACGCAGTATTTT
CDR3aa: CASSSGLALRTDTQYF

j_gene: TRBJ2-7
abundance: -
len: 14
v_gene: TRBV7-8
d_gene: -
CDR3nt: TGTGCCAGCAGACGGGACAACTCTTGGGACGAGCAGTACTTC
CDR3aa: CASRRDNSWDEQYF

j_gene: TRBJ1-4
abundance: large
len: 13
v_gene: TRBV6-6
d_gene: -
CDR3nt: TGTGCCAGTCTTGACGGATTTAATGAAAAACTGTTTTTT
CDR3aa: CASLDGFNEKLFF

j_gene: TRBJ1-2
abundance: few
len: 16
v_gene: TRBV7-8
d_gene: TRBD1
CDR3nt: TGTGCCAGCAGCTACCGCGGGACAGGGGGCGCCTATGGCTACACCTTC
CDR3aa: CASSYRGTGGAYGYTF

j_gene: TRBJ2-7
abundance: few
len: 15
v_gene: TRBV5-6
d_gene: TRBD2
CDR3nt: TGTGCCAGCAGCGGGGATAGCGGGAGGGCCTACGAGCAGTACTTC
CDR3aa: CASSGDSGRAYEQYF

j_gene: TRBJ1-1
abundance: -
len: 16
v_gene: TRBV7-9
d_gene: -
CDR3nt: TGTGCCAGCAGCTCCGTTTGGGGAGGGATGAACACTGAAGCTTTCTTT
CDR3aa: CASSSVWGGMNTEAFF

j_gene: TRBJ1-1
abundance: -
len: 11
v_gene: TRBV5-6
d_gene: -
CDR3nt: TGTGCCAGCAGCTCGTGGGCTGAAGCTTTCTTT
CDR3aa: CASSSWAEAFF

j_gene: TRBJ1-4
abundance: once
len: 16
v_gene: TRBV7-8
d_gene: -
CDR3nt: TGTGCCAGCAGCTGGCGGGGGATAGCAACTAATGAAAAACTGTTTTTT
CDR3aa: CASSWRGIATNEKLFF

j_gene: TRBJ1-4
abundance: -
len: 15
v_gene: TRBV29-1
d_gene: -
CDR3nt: TGCAGCGTTAAAGGGGTACTACTCGCTAATGAAAAACTGTTTTTT
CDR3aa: CSVKGVLLANEKLFF

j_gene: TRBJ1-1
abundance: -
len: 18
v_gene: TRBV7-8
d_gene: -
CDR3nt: TGTGCCAGCAGCTCAAGCGATTACCGTAGACAGCCGAACACTGAAGCTTTCTTT
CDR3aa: CASSSSDYRRQPNTEAFF

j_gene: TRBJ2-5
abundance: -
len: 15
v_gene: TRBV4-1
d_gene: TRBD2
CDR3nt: TGCGCCAGCAGCCCTAGCGGGGGGTCTCAAGAGACCCAGTACTTC
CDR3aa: CASSPSGGSQETQYF

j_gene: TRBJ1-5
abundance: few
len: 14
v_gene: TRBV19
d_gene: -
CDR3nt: TGTGCCAGTAGTAGCCCAGGGAGGAGTCAGCCCCAGCATTTT
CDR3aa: CASSSPGRSQPQHF

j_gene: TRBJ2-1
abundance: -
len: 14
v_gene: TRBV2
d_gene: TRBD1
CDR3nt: TGTGCCAGCAGTGACTGGACAGGGGTTAATGAGCAGTTCTTC
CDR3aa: CASSDWTGVNEQFF

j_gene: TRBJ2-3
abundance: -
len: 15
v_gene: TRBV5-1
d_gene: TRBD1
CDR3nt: TGCGCCAGCAGCAGCGGACAGGCGGTGGCAGATACGCAGTATTTT
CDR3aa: CASSSGQAVADTQYF

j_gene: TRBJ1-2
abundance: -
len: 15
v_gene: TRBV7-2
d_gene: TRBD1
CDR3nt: TGTGCCAGCAGCTTAGCGGCGACAGGGGAAGGTGGCTACACCTTC
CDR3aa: CASSLAATGEGGYTF

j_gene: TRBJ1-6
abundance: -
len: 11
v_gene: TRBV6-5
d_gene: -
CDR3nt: TGTGCCAGCCGGCTCGATTCACCCCTCCACTTT
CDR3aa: CASRLDSPLHF

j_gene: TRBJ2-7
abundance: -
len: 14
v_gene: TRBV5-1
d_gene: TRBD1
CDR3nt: TGCGCCAGCAGCACTGGACAGGGGGCCTACGAGCAGTACTTC
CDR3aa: CASSTGQGAYEQYF

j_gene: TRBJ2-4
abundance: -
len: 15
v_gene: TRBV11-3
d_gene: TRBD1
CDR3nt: TGTGCCAGCAGCCATGACAGGGACACCAAAAACATTCAGTACTTC
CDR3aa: CASSHDRDTKNIQYF

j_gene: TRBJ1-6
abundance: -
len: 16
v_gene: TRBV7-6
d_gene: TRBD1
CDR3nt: TGTGCCAGCAGCCCCGACAGGGTCCCCAATAATTCACCCCTCCACTTT
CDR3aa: CASSPDRVPNNSPLHF

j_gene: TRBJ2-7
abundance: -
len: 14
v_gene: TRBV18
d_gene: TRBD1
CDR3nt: TGTGCCAGCTCCGTAGGGACAGGTGGCTACGAGCAGTACTTC
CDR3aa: CASSVGTGGYEQYF

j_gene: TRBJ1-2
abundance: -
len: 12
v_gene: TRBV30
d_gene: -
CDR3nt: TGTGCCTGGGGGGACACCTCCTATGGCTACACCTTC
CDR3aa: CAWGDTSYGYTF

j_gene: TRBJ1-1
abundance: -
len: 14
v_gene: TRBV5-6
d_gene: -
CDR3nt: TGTGCCAGCAGCCAGCCAGGGGATCGTGCTGAAGCTTTCTTT
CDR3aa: CASSQPGDRAEAFF

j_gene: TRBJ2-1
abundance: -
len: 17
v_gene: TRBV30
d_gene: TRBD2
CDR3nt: TGTGCCTGGAGTGGCCGCGGGAGGGCTATGTCCTACAATGAGCAGTTCTTC
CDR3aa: CAWSGRGRAMSYNEQFF